This T cell receptor beta chain was obtained from a study of T cells in Graves' hyperthyroidism and ophthalmopathy. Hyperthyroidism, newly diagnosed and lasting under 2 months, affected patients aged 18 to 65. Used for diagnoses were clinical symptoms, serum thyroxine and TRAb, thyroid ultrasound and orbital computed tomography. On this clonotype: Its target is not known.

J was trimmed by 5 bases and V by 5 bases; bases with no gene match: 14. CDR3 length: 16 residues. CDR1 SGHTA and CDR2 FQGTGA come from the germline V gene. RNA transcripts provided the source from which TCR beta CDR3 regions were amplified. HTBI primers were used for first-round RT-PCR of the TCR CDR3. In TCRdb, the multiplex PCR reads were re-called with MiXCR into one record per CDR3 protein. Seen here are around 700,000 distinct CDR3 sequences, roughly a sixth observed once, and the top ten hold approximately 16%. The study's findings and limits: Stable hyperthyroidism and ophthalmopathy were separated using 13 V-J signatures. Most expanded thyroid clonotypes above 0.001 also appeared in blood.

The sequencing sample was made of blood. The rearrangement links TRBV7-3 to TRBJ1-2; 7 bases fit TRBD1. The source of this sequence is a woman aged 45-65 years with Graves' hyperthyroidism that later progressed to Graves' ophthalmopathy. The CDR3 loop reads CASSPYATGLPYGYTF. The CDR3 DNA is TGTGCCAGCAGCCCTTATGCGACAGGGCTTCCGTATGGCTACACCTTC.